The 2 T cell receptor beta chains listed next were all sequenced from one sample in a study of T cell changes during pregnancy in multiple sclerosis. Assay used: immunoSEQ multiplex PCR; TCRdb lists only in-frame clones, some missing. The sample holds just over 50,000 clones, 90% to 95% seen once. Sequencing used CD4+ T cells from peripheral blood mononuclear cells, obtained in the second trimester of pregnancy. These receptors came from a female donor with multiple sclerosis, enrolled in a pregnancy study.

The chain recombines TRBV27 with TRBJ2-1; tentative D call: TRBD1 (5 bases). The germline V gene has CDR1 MNHEY and CDR2 SMNVEV (reference sequence). The CDR3 length is 15 residues. Trimming left V 5 bases short and J 0 bases short, with 11 bases between. For the CDR3, the DNA is TGTGCCAGCAGTCAGACAGCGAGCTCCTACAATGAGCAGTTCTTC. It specifies CASSQTASSYNEQFF.

The V call is TRBV11-2, the J call TRBJ1-1; D might be TRBD1 (6 bases). Germline CDR1 SGHAT, CDR2 FQNNGV. The V gene lost 3 bases and the J gene lost 4 bases, with 12 bases spanning the gap. CDR3 size: 14 residues. CDR3 coding DNA: TGTGCCAGCAGCTTGCAGGGGATGGGCACTGAAGCTTTCTTT. As protein: CASSLQGMGTEAFF.